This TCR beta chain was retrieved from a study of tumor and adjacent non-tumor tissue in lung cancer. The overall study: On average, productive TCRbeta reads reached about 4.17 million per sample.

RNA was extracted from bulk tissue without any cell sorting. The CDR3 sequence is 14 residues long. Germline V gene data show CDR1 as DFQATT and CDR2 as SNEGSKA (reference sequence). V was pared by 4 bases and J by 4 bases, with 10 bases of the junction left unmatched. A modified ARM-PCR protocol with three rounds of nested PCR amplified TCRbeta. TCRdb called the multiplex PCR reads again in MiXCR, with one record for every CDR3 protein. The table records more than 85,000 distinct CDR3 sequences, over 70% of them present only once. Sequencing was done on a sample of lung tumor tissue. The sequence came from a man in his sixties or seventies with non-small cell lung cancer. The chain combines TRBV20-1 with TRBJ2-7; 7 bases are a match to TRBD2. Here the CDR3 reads CSATGGSQSYEQYF. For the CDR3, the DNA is TGCAGTGCTACAGGCGGGAGCCAATCTTACGAGCAGTACTTC.